This T cell receptor beta chain derives from a study of post-analysis software for immune sequencing data. Tagging with unique molecular identifiers was a feature of the TCR beta cDNA libraries. T cells numbering about 0.95 to 10 million yielded a few hundred thousand cDNA molecules. TCRdb processed the PCR reads anew with MiXCR; each CDR3 protein has one entry. This repertoire shows approximately 570,000 distinct CDR3 sequences, about 40% found once; its top ten account for under 2%. The source material was blood. This receptor was taken from a girl aged 5 to 17 with multiple sclerosis.

The CDR3: CASSFGKVSFF. In nucleotides, the CDR3 is TGTGCCAGCAGTTTCGGGAAGGTCTCGTTCTTC. This chain connects TRBV27 to TRBJ2-1, with D perhaps TRBD2 (5 bases). CDR3 size: 11 residues. V was shortened by 3 bases and J by 15 bases, with 12 bases between the two germline ends. The germline CDR1 and CDR2 sequences are MNHEY and SMNVEV (reference sequence).